This TCR beta chain was identified in a study of glioma-infiltrating T cells. Study results and caveats: A blood CDR3 motif signature was depleted in highly divergent patients.

The CDR3 contains 14 residues. V was clipped by 4 bases and J by 6 bases, with 14 bases between them. The germline V gene encodes CDR1 MGHRA and CDR2 YSYEKL. Worth noting for this clonotype: Its antigen is still unknown.

TCR alpha and beta CDR3 regions were amplified from RNA using iRepertoire nested multiplex PCR. One entry per CDR3 protein results from TCRdb running MiXCR on the multiplex PCR reads. Here the sample spans around 350,000 distinct CDR3 sequences, roughly two fifths being singletons. Specimen: glioma tissue, nonneoplastic brain tissue, or PBMCs (not recorded which). The source is a human donor with low-grade glioma or glioblastoma, undergoing nonglioma brain surgery, or in good health (not recorded which). The V and J genes are TRBV4-1 and TRBJ2-3, with a weak D call TRBD1 (5 bases). CDR3 nucleotide sequence: TGCGCCAGCAGCCTTAGTTCAGGGCCGGATACGCAGTATTTT. This codes for CASSLSSGPDTQYF.